A single sample gave rise to the 5 T cell receptor beta chains below, sequenced in a study of blood T cell repertoires in COVID-19. Sequencing was performed with immunoSEQ multiplex PCR; in TCRdb, only in-frame clones are kept and a portion is missing. The table includes under 100,000 clones, approximately 92% detected once. Source material: peripheral blood. The receptors shown here come from a woman aged 55-75 years with active COVID-19.

This clone was seen once. V usage is TRBV6-5 and J usage is TRBJ1-5; D not resolved. The ends were cut back, 6 bases at V and 11 bases at J, with 11 bases in the middle. Germline loops: CDR1 MNHEY, CDR2 SVGAGI. The CDR3 runs 11 residues. The CDR3 is CASSSRWSQHF. CDR3 DNA sequence: TGTGCCAGCAGCAGTCGCTGGTCCCAGCATTTT.

The chain carries TRBV7-6 and TRBJ2-7; 8 nucleotides match TRBD1. Germline V gene lookup returns CDR1 SGHVS and CDR2 FNYEAQ. J lost 6 bases, V lost 1 base, and 11 bases had no gene match. CDR3 length: 16 residues. The CDR3 loop is CASSLGGTGGYAEQYF. The CDR3 region has the DNA TGTGCCAGCAGCTTAGGAGGTACAGGGGGTTACGCCGAGCAGTACTTC.

CDR3 loop: CASSPGTARNTEAFF. The CDR3 bases are TGTGCCAGCAGTCCAGGGACAGCAAGGAACACTGAAGCTTTCTTT. The V call is TRBV6-5, the J call TRBJ1-1; 7 bases map to TRBD1. CDR1 and CDR2 (germline): MNHEY, SVGAGI. V was pared by 5 bases and J by 1 base, with 7 bases of the junction left unmatched. This CDR3 comprises 15 residues.

This chain joins TRBV5-6 and TRBJ2-7; D might be TRBD2 (5 bases). Trimming cost V 1 base and J 13 bases, with 15 bases left between them. The length of the CDR3 is 12 residues. CDR1 and CDR2 from the germline V gene are SGHDT and YYEEEE. The CDR3 region has the DNA TGTGCCAGCAGCTTGCGAAAGACTACAAGATACTTC. Translation: CASSLRKTTRYF.

The chain's CDR3 is CASHRTAPPYYGYTF. DNA for the CDR3: TGTGCCAGCCACCGGACAGCCCCTCCTTACTATGGCTACACCTTC. This chain joins TRBV6-5 and TRBJ1-2; maybe TRBD1 (6 bases). The CDR3 contains 15 residues. V lost 8 bases, J lost 3 bases, and 19 bases lay in between. Germline V gene data show CDR1 as MNHEY and CDR2 as SVGAGI.